This TCR beta chain was retrieved from a study of cytomegalovirus exposure and HLA in healthy donors. Looking at the study overall: Early on, a data release was issued that held approximately 92 million unique TCRs from HLA-typed donors. Study-wide results and caveats: By a later analysis, the bulk of CMV-associated TCR beta chains appeared HLA-restricted.

A multiplex PCR was run with 60 Vbeta primers and 13 Jbeta primers. Original analysis: Later reanalysis found 60 million to 90 million unique TCR beta chains, roughly 9.9 million of them shared. The protocol was immunoSEQ multiplex PCR, while the TCRdb copy is restricted to in-frame clones and leaves out a portion. The V and J calls and clone size were taken over from that table, and D and trimming were inferred from the DNA. Listed are approximately 120,000 clones; about 2.7% falls within the top ten. The CDR3 length is 14 residues. Trimming cost V 2 bases and J 7 bases, with 12 bases left between them. Per the germline V gene, CDR1 is GTSNPN and CDR2 is SVGIG (reference sequence). Comments on this clone: Antigen unknown.

Sequenced input: PBMCs. The chain employs TRBV30 and TRBJ1-6, with D possibly TRBD1 on 6 matching bases. The clonotype comes from a young man in good health and CMV-seronegative. The DNA of the CDR3 is TGTGCCTGGAGTCCTAGACAGGAAAATTCACCCCTCCACTTT. Translating it yields CAWSPRQENSPLHF.